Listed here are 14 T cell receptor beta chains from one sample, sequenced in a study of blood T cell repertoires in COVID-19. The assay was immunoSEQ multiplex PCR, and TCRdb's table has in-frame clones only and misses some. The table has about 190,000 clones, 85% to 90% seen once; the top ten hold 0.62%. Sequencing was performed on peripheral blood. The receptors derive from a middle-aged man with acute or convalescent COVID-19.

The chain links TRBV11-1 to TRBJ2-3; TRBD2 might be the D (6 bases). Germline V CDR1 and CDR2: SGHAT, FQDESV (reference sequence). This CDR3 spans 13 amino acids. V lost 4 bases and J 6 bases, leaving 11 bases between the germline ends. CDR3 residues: CASSSTGGDTQYF. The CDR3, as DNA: TGTGCCAGCAGCTCAACCGGAGGGGATACGCAGTATTTT.

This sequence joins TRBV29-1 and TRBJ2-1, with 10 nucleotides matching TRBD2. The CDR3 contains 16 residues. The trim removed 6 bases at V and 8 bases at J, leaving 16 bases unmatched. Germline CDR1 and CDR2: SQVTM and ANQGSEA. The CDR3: CSVVGTPGTSVDEQFF. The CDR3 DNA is TGCAGCGTCGTAGGGACACCAGGGACTAGCGTCGATGAGCAGTTCTTC.

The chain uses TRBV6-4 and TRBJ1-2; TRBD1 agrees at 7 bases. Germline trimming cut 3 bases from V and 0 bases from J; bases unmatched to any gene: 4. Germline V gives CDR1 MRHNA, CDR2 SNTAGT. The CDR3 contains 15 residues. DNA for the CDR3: TGTGCCAGCAGTGAGGCTAGGGGGCCTAACTATGGCTACACCTTC. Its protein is CASSEARGPNYGYTF.

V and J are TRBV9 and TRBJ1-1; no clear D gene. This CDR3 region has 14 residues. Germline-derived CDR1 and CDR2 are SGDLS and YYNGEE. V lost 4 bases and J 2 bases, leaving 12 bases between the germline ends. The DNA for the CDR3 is TGTGCCAGCAGCCCCGAGGTAGTAAACACTGAAGCTTTCTTT. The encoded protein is CASSPEVVNTEAFF.

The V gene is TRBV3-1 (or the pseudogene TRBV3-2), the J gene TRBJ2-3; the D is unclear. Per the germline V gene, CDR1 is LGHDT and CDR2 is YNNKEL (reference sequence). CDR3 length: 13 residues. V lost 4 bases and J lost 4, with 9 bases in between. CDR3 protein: CASSLQLADTQYF. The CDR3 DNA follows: TGTGCCAGCAGCCTACAGCTGGCAGATACGCAGTATTTT.

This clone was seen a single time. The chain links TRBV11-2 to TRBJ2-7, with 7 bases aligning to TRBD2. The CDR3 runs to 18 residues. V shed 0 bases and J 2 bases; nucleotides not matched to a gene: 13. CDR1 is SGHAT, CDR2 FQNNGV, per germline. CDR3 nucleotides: TGTGCCAGCAGCTTAGATTCCGGAGCGGGGCCCTTTACCTACGAGCAGTACGTC. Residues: CASSLDSGAGPFTYEQYV.

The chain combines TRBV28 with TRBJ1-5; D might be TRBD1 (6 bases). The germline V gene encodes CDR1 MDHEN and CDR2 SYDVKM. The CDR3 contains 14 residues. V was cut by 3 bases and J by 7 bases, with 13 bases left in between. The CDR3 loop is CASSFYQGKQPQHF. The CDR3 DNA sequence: TGTGCCAGCAGTTTTTACCAGGGGAAGCAGCCCCAGCATTTT.

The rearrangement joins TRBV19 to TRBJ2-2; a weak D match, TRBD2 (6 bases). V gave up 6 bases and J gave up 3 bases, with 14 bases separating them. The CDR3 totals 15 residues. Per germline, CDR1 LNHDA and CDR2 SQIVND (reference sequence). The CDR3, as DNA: TGTGCCAGTAGCCCTCGGGTAGCGGACACCGGGGAGCTGTTTTTT. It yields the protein CASSPRVADTGELFF.

The CDR3 DNA follows: TGTGGGGCGACAGGGTATAGCAATCAGCCCCAGCATTTT. Translated: CGATGYSNQPQHF. V gene TRBV28 combines with J gene TRBJ1-5, with 7 bases fitting TRBD1. CDR3 length: 13 residues. CDR1 MDHEN and CDR2 SYDVKM come from the germline V gene.

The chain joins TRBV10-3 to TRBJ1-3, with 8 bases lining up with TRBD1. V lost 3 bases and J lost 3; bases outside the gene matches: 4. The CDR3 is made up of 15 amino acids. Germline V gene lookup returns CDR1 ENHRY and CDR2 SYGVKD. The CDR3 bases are TGTGCCATCAGTGAAGGAGACAGGGGTGGAAACACCATATATTTT. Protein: CAISEGDRGGNTIYF.

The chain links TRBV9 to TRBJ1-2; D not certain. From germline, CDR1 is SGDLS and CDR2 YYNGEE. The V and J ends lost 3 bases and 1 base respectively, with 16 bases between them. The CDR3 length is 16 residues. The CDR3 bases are TGTGCCAGCAGCGAAACCGTCGCGGTGAATAACTATGGCTACACCTTC. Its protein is CASSETVAVNNYGYTF.

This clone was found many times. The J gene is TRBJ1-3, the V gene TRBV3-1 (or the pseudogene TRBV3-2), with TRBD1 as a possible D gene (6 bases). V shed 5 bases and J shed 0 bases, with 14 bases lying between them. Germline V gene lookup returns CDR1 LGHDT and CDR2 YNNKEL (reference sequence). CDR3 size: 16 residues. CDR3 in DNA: TGTGCCAGCAGCGGACTAGACAGGAGCTCTGGAAACACCATATATTTT. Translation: CASSGLDRSSGNTIYF.

CDR3 coding DNA: TGTGCCAGCAGCAAGACTAGAGGCGTGGAGACCCAGTACTTC. Translation gives CASSKTRGVETQYF. V gene TRBV7-8 combines with J gene TRBJ2-5, with D perhaps matching TRBD2 (6 bases). Germline CDR1 and CDR2: SGHVS and FQNEAQ. The CDR3 covers 14 residues. Trimming removed 5 bases from V and 5 bases from J, with 15 bases in between. The whole variable domain, filled in from reference TRBV7-8 and TRBJ2-5, reads GAGVSQSPRYKVAKRGQDVALRCDPISGHVSLFWYQQALGQGPEFLTYFQNEAQLDKSGLPSDRFFAERPEGSVSTLKIQRTQQEDSAVYLCASSKTRGVETQYFGPGTRLLVL.

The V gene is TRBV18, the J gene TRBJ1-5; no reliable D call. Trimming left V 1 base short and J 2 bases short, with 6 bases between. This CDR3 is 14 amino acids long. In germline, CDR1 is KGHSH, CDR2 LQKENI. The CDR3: CASSPQRGNQPQHF. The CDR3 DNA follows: TGTGCCAGCTCACCACAGAGGGGCAATCAGCCCCAGCATTTT.